Listed below are T cell receptor beta chains from one sample, sequenced in a study of blood T cell repertoires in COVID-19. Method: immunoSEQ multiplex PCR; TCRdb's copy keeps in-frame clones and lacks some. The sample holds 200,000 to 250,000 clones; 88% are singletons and the top ten take 2.7%. The sequenced material came from peripheral blood. The receptors here all came from a woman aged 55 to 70 with acute or convalescent COVID-19. Each CDR3 is given with its conserved first and last residue. D genes are given only for firm matches. Clone size appears in some rows only: once, few, many, or a class for an expanded clone.

V,D,size,J,CDR3,DNA
TRBV27,NA,NA,TRBJ2-3,CASRVGGLPANTDTQYF,TGTGCCAGCAGGGTGGGGGGACTTCCCGCCAACACAGATACGCAGTATTTT
TRBV29-1,NA,NA,TRBJ2-1,CSVEGRFNDEQFF,TGCAGCGTTGAGGGCCGCTTCAATGATGAGCAGTTCTTC
TRBV7-2,NA,NA,TRBJ2-2,CASSLGPRGELFF,TGTGCCAGCAGCTTGGGCCCCAGGGGGGAGCTGTTTTTT
TRBV6-5,NA,once,TRBJ1-5,CASSRTRYSNQPQHF,TGTGCCAGCAGTCGGACAAGATATAGCAATCAGCCCCAGCATTTT
TRBV19,TRBD1,NA,TRBJ2-7,CASKWLDRDYEQYF,TGTGCCAGTAAGTGGTTGGACAGGGACTACGAGCAGTACTTC
TRBV11-3,NA,NA,TRBJ2-7,CASSLGTDDEQYF,TGTGCCAGCAGCTTAGGGACAGATGACGAGCAGTACTTC
TRBV5-1,NA,NA,TRBJ1-1,CASLPYQATGNTEAFF,TGCGCCAGCCTACCATATCAGGCGACAGGGAACACTGAAGCTTTCTTT
TRBV3-1/TRBV3-2,NA,once,TRBJ2-1,CASSQEFNSYNEQFF,TGTGCCAGCAGCCAAGAATTTAACTCCTACAATGAGCAGTTCTTC
TRBV5-3,NA,few,TRBJ1-1,CARSLATDWRSAFF,TGTGCCAGAAGCTTGGCGACAGATTGGCGCTCAGCTTTCTTT
TRBV7-8,TRBD1,NA,TRBJ1-5,CASSLSGTGGNQPQHF,TGTGCCAGCAGCTTATCCGGGACAGGGGGCAATCAGCCCCAGCATTTT
TRBV14,NA,NA,TRBJ1-4,CASSQVRGTNEKLFF,TGTGCCAGCAGCCAAGTAAGAGGAACTAATGAAAAACTGTTTTTT
TRBV7-3,NA,NA,TRBJ1-1,CASSLGGSRRGGTEAFF,TGTGCCAGCAGCCTCGGGGGGAGCCGGCGTGGAGGCACTGAAGCTTTCTTT
TRBV11-3,NA,NA,TRBJ2-2,CASSLQANTGELFF,TGTGCCAGCAGCTTACAGGCAAACACCGGGGAGCTGTTTTTT
TRBV9,NA,NA,TRBJ1-1,CASSNLAGGTPEAFF,TGTGCCAGCAGCAACCTCGCGGGCGGGACTCCTGAAGCTTTCTTT
TRBV29-1,NA,NA,TRBJ1-5,CSVTSGVYQPQHF,TGCAGCGTGACCTCCGGGGTCTATCAGCCCCAGCATTTT
TRBV6-1,TRBD2,NA,TRBJ2-3,CASSDRRGGADTQYF,TGTGCCAGCAGTGACAGGCGGGGGGGAGCAGATACGCAGTATTTT
TRBV5-1,NA,NA,TRBJ2-3,CASSLVPFASTDTQYF,TGCGCCAGCAGCTTGGTTCCTTTCGCGTCCACAGATACGCAGTATTTT
TRBV7-9,NA,NA,TRBJ1-1,CASSLVGVEAFF,TGTGCCAGCAGCTTAGTAGGGGTGGAAGCTTTCTTT
TRBV11-2,NA,NA,TRBJ1-2,CASSLGAGQRDYGYTF,TGTGCCAGCAGCTTAGGGGCAGGACAAAGGGACTATGGCTACACCTTC
TRBV2,NA,NA,TRBJ2-7,CATQLQAQSYEQYF,TGTGCCACCCAACTACAGGCTCAATCCTACGAGCAGTACTTC
TRBV19,TRBD1,NA,TRBJ1-5,CASTIDLGRGSPYQPQHF,TGTGCCAGTACTATTGATCTGGGCAGGGGGAGCCCCTATCAGCCCCAGCATTTT
TRBV7-2,TRBD2,NA,TRBJ2-1,CASSSRRTSNNEQFF,TGTGCCAGCAGCTCTAGGCGGACTAGTAACAATGAGCAGTTCTTC
TRBV7-9,TRBD2,NA,TRBJ2-5,CASSLWGTSGQETQYF,TGTGCCAGCAGCTTATGGGGGACTAGCGGGCAAGAGACCCAGTACTTC
TRBV28,NA,few,TRBJ2-3,CASWAGDTQYF,TGTGCCAGCTGGGCCGGAGATACGCAGTATTTT
TRBV19,TRBD1,NA,TRBJ2-3,CASSPRTGRSDTQYF,TGTGCCAGTAGTCCGCGGACAGGGAGGTCAGATACGCAGTATTTT